Listed below are T cell receptor beta chains from one sample, sequenced in a study of control samples from healthy donors and cancer patients. Method: immunoSEQ multiplex PCR; TCRdb's copy keeps in-frame clones and lacks some. The table lists approximately 100,000 clones, roughly 92% of them singletons, with under 4% in the top ten. Sequenced: blood. The receptors were gathered from a human donor in good health. The donor label of this sample is uncertain. CDR3s include the opening cysteine and the closing phenylalanine or tryptophan. A D gene is named only where the DNA matches it firmly. A clone size is listed for some rows: how often the clone was seen (once, few, many), or a class if it is expanded.

j_gene: TRBJ1-2; abundance: NA; v_gene: TRBV27; d_gene: TRBD1; CDR3nt: TGTGCCAGCAGTTCTGATACGGGACAGGGCGCTAACTATGGCTACACCTTC; CDR3aa: CASSSDTGQGANYGYTF
j_gene: TRBJ2-2; abundance: NA; v_gene: TRBV15; d_gene: NA; CDR3nt: TGTGCCACCAGCAGAGACGGGGGCACCGGGGAGCTGTTTTTT; CDR3aa: CATSRDGGTGELFF
j_gene: TRBJ1-3; abundance: few; v_gene: TRBV30; d_gene: TRBD1; CDR3nt: TGTGCCTGGAGCCCCCCACAGGGGATGCTCCTAAACACCATATATTTT; CDR3aa: CAWSPPQGMLLNTIYF
j_gene: TRBJ2-5; abundance: NA; v_gene: TRBV18; d_gene: NA; CDR3nt: TGTGCCAGCTCCTATGCCAGACAGGTCCAAGAGACCCAGTACTTC; CDR3aa: CASSYARQVQETQYF
j_gene: TRBJ1-1; abundance: NA; v_gene: TRBV3-1/TRBV3-2; d_gene: NA; CDR3nt: TGTGCCAGCAGCCAAGATCAGGGTGCGGGTTTTACTGAAGCTTTCTTT; CDR3aa: CASSQDQGAGFTEAFF
j_gene: TRBJ1-2; abundance: NA; v_gene: TRBV5-1; d_gene: NA; CDR3nt: TGCGCCAGCAGCTTAGACAGTCCCACCTATGGCTACACCTTC; CDR3aa: CASSLDSPTYGYTF
j_gene: TRBJ1-1; abundance: NA; v_gene: TRBV5-1; d_gene: NA; CDR3nt: TGCGCCAGCAGGGTTGGGATGAACACTGAAGCTTTCTTT; CDR3aa: CASRVGMNTEAFF
j_gene: TRBJ2-3; abundance: NA; v_gene: TRBV19; d_gene: NA; CDR3nt: TGTGCCAGTAGTGAACAGGGCGCTACGCAGTATTTT; CDR3aa: CASSEQGATQYF
j_gene: TRBJ2-1; abundance: NA; v_gene: TRBV9; d_gene: NA; CDR3nt: TGTGCCAGCAGCGTAGTTGTGGAGGGGCAATTGGAGCAGTTCTTC; CDR3aa: CASSVVVEGQLEQFF
j_gene: TRBJ1-1; abundance: NA; v_gene: TRBV5-6; d_gene: TRBD1; CDR3nt: TGTGCCAGCAGCTCGCCGACAGGGAGGGCGAACACTGAAGCTTTCTTT; CDR3aa: CASSSPTGRANTEAFF
j_gene: TRBJ2-2; abundance: NA; v_gene: TRBV6-5; d_gene: TRBD2; CDR3nt: TGTGCCAGTTTTTCGCGGGGGACGAACACCGGGGAGCTGTTTTTT; CDR3aa: CASFSRGTNTGELFF
j_gene: TRBJ1-1; abundance: NA; v_gene: TRBV2; d_gene: NA; CDR3nt: TGTGCCAGCAGTGTGGACTGGGAAGCTTTCTTT; CDR3aa: CASSVDWEAFF
j_gene: TRBJ1-2; abundance: NA; v_gene: TRBV9; d_gene: TRBD1; CDR3nt: TGTGCCAGCAGCGTACAGGGGGCCGGTCGGTATGGCTACACCTTC; CDR3aa: CASSVQGAGRYGYTF
j_gene: TRBJ1-5; abundance: few; v_gene: TRBV5-6; d_gene: NA; CDR3nt: TGTGCCAGCAGCGCCATAGGAGCTCAGCCCCAGCATTTT; CDR3aa: CASSAIGAQPQHF
j_gene: TRBJ2-2; abundance: few; v_gene: TRBV3-1/TRBV3-2; d_gene: NA; CDR3nt: TGTGCCAGCAGCCTCAGGGGGACTGTGACCGGGGAGCTGTTTTTT; CDR3aa: CASSLRGTVTGELFF
j_gene: TRBJ2-5; abundance: NA; v_gene: TRBV3-1/TRBV3-2; d_gene: NA; CDR3nt: TGTGCCAGCAGCCAAGGTGCGTCATCGGTAGAGACCCAGTACTTC; CDR3aa: CASSQGASSVETQYF
j_gene: TRBJ2-1; abundance: NA; v_gene: TRBV10-1; d_gene: TRBD2; CDR3nt: TGCGCCAGCAGTATCTCTAGCGGGGGAGACGATGAGCAGTTCTTC; CDR3aa: CASSISSGGDDEQFF
j_gene: TRBJ2-7; abundance: NA; v_gene: TRBV10-3; d_gene: NA; CDR3nt: TGTGCCATCAGTGACTCAGGGGACTACGAGCAGTACTTC; CDR3aa: CAISDSGDYEQYF
j_gene: TRBJ1-2; abundance: NA; v_gene: TRBV5-4; d_gene: NA; CDR3nt: TGTGCCAGCAGCTTTGGACCCGGACAGTTGAAGGCCTATGGCTACACCTTC; CDR3aa: CASSFGPGQLKAYGYTF
j_gene: TRBJ1-2; abundance: few; v_gene: TRBV19; d_gene: NA; CDR3nt: TGTGCCAGTAATAAAGGACCGGGACGAGGCATCTATGGCTACACCTTC; CDR3aa: CASNKGPGRGIYGYTF
j_gene: TRBJ1-1; abundance: NA; v_gene: TRBV10-3; d_gene: TRBD1; CDR3nt: TGTGCCACGAGGGACAGGAGCACTGAAGCTTTCTTT; CDR3aa: CATRDRSTEAFF
j_gene: TRBJ1-2; abundance: NA; v_gene: TRBV5-1; d_gene: TRBD1; CDR3nt: TGCGCCAGCAGCTTGGCCTCGGGACAGGGCTTTTATGGCTACACCTTC; CDR3aa: CASSLASGQGFYGYTF
j_gene: TRBJ1-1; abundance: NA; v_gene: TRBV18; d_gene: NA; CDR3nt: TGTGCCAGCTCACCACGTATGGGCTTCGCTGAAGCTTTCTTT; CDR3aa: CASSPRMGFAEAFF
j_gene: TRBJ2-5; abundance: NA; v_gene: TRBV2; d_gene: NA; CDR3nt: TGTGCCAGCAGTGATAGGCTACTAGAGACCCAGTACTTC; CDR3aa: CASSDRLLETQYF
j_gene: TRBJ1-4; abundance: NA; v_gene: TRBV28; d_gene: TRBD1; CDR3nt: TGTGCCAGCAGTTTCCAGGGGGCGCGGAAAAAACTGTTTTTT; CDR3aa: CASSFQGARKKLFF
j_gene: TRBJ1-1; abundance: NA; v_gene: TRBV6-5; d_gene: NA; CDR3nt: TGTGCCAGCAGCTTTACAGGGAACACTGAAGCTTTCTTT; CDR3aa: CASSFTGNTEAFF
j_gene: TRBJ1-2; abundance: NA; v_gene: TRBV18; d_gene: NA; CDR3nt: TGTGCCAGCTCACCAGGGGGCGGGCCCCTTAACTATGGCTACACCTTC; CDR3aa: CASSPGGGPLNYGYTF
j_gene: TRBJ1-2; abundance: NA; v_gene: TRBV21-1; d_gene: NA; CDR3nt: TGTGCCAGAGGGGGGTATGGCTACACCTTC; CDR3aa: CARGGYGYTF
j_gene: TRBJ1-1; abundance: NA; v_gene: TRBV6-5; d_gene: TRBD1; CDR3nt: TGTGCCAGCAATCTGATTCAGGGGGACACTGAAGCTTTCTTT; CDR3aa: CASNLIQGDTEAFF
j_gene: TRBJ1-1; abundance: NA; v_gene: TRBV19; d_gene: NA; CDR3nt: TGTGCCAGTAGTATTCGCGGAAACACTGAAGCTTTCTTT; CDR3aa: CASSIRGNTEAFF
j_gene: TRBJ2-1; abundance: once; v_gene: TRBV6-6; d_gene: TRBD2; CDR3nt: TGTGCCAGCAGGAGCGGGGACAATGAGCAGTTCTTC; CDR3aa: CASRSGDNEQFF
j_gene: TRBJ2-2; abundance: NA; v_gene: TRBV5-6; d_gene: TRBD2; CDR3nt: TGTGCCAGCAGCCCTAGGACTAGCGGGGCAAACACCGGGGAGCTGTTTTTT; CDR3aa: CASSPRTSGANTGELFF
j_gene: TRBJ2-1; abundance: medium-sized; v_gene: TRBV3-1/TRBV3-2; d_gene: NA; CDR3nt: TGTGCCAGCAGCCAAGTAAGAGTGAGTGAGCAGTTCTTC; CDR3aa: CASSQVRVSEQFF
j_gene: TRBJ2-1; abundance: NA; v_gene: TRBV7-2; d_gene: TRBD2; CDR3nt: TGTGCCAGCAGCGCGCAACCGGGGACTAGCGTTAATGAGCAGTTCTTC; CDR3aa: CASSAQPGTSVNEQFF
j_gene: TRBJ1-1; abundance: NA; v_gene: TRBV19; d_gene: NA; CDR3nt: TGTGCCAGCACCCCGAGCAGGGTGGGCACTGAAGCTTTCTTT; CDR3aa: CASTPSRVGTEAFF
j_gene: TRBJ1-2; abundance: NA; v_gene: TRBV3-1/TRBV3-2; d_gene: NA; CDR3nt: TGTGCCAGCAGCAAGGGAGGCGTCCACTATGGCTACACCTTC; CDR3aa: CASSKGGVHYGYTF
j_gene: TRBJ1-6; abundance: few; v_gene: TRBV7-2; d_gene: TRBD1; CDR3nt: TGTGCCAGCAGCAGCCGACAGGGGGGTAATTCACCCCTCCACTTT; CDR3aa: CASSSRQGGNSPLHF
j_gene: TRBJ2-2; abundance: NA; v_gene: TRBV7-2; d_gene: TRBD1; CDR3nt: TGTGCCAGCAGCTTAGGGACAGGGACCAGACCCGGGGAGCTGTTTTTT; CDR3aa: CASSLGTGTRPGELFF
j_gene: TRBJ1-3; abundance: NA; v_gene: TRBV11-2; d_gene: NA; CDR3nt: TGTGCCAGCAGCTTAGATTACAGCTCTGGAAACACCATATATTTT; CDR3aa: CASSLDYSSGNTIYF
j_gene: TRBJ1-3; abundance: NA; v_gene: TRBV7-9; d_gene: NA; CDR3nt: TGTGCCAGCATCAAAGACAGCGGCTCTGGAAACACCATATATTTT; CDR3aa: CASIKDSGSGNTIYF
j_gene: TRBJ1-1; abundance: NA; v_gene: TRBV30; d_gene: NA; CDR3nt: TGTGCCTGGAGCGTACACAGGAACACTGAAGCTTTCTTT; CDR3aa: CAWSVHRNTEAFF
j_gene: TRBJ2-1; abundance: once; v_gene: TRBV25-1; d_gene: TRBD1; CDR3nt: TGTGCCAGCAGCGGACAGGGGGAGAGGAATGAGCAGTTCTTC; CDR3aa: CASSGQGERNEQFF
j_gene: TRBJ1-4; abundance: NA; v_gene: TRBV5-1; d_gene: TRBD1; CDR3nt: TGCGCCAGCAGCCGAGGGGGACAGGGCGGTGAAAAACTGTTTTTT; CDR3aa: CASSRGGQGGEKLFF
j_gene: TRBJ1-2; abundance: NA; v_gene: TRBV9; d_gene: TRBD1; CDR3nt: TGTGCCAGCAGTCCAGGGGGAGGGAACTATGGCTACACCTTC; CDR3aa: CASSPGGGNYGYTF
j_gene: TRBJ1-1; abundance: few; v_gene: TRBV6-1; d_gene: NA; CDR3nt: TGTGCCAGCAGTGAATCTCTTGAAGCTTTCTTT; CDR3aa: CASSESLEAFF
j_gene: TRBJ1-1; abundance: NA; v_gene: TRBV24-1; d_gene: NA; CDR3nt: TGTGCCACCAGTGATAGTTTAGGAGAAGCTTTCTTT; CDR3aa: CATSDSLGEAFF
j_gene: TRBJ2-7; abundance: NA; v_gene: TRBV29-1; d_gene: TRBD2; CDR3nt: TGCAGCGTTGAAGCCCCCAAGCGGGGGCGCGGGTACTACGAGCAGTACTTC; CDR3aa: CSVEAPKRGRGYYEQYF
j_gene: TRBJ2-5; abundance: NA; v_gene: TRBV5-1; d_gene: NA; CDR3nt: TGCGCCAGCAAAGCGGAGTCGACTAATCAAGAGACCCAGTACTTC; CDR3aa: CASKAESTNQETQYF
j_gene: TRBJ2-5; abundance: NA; v_gene: TRBV4-2; d_gene: TRBD1; CDR3nt: TGTGCCAGCAGCCGCAGGACAGGGCCCCAAGAGACCCAGTACTTC; CDR3aa: CASSRRTGPQETQYF